These 21 T cell receptor beta chains were all obtained from the same sample, sequenced in a study of blood T cell repertoires in COVID-19. Data came from immunoSEQ multiplex PCR; TCRdb stores just in-frame clones and leaves some out. The sample has about 170,000 clones; around nine tenths are singletons. Sequencing was carried out using peripheral blood. The receptors originated from a man between 18 and 29 years old with active or convalescent COVID-19.

The chain has TRBV7-9 and TRBJ1-4; 7 positions match TRBD1. Germline loops: CDR1 SEHNR, CDR2 FQNEAQ (reference sequence). The CDR3 covers 15 residues. V dropped 5 bases and J dropped 3; count of bases not matched to a gene: 6. The CDR3: CASSPGQVPNEKLFF. The CDR3 bases are TGTGCCAGCAGCCCCGGACAGGTGCCTAATGAAAAACTGTTTTTT.

The chain combines TRBV11-2 with TRBJ2-1, with 8 bases lining up with TRBD1. After removal of 3 bases from V and 10 bases from J, the junction contained 8 bases not matched to a gene. CDR3 length equals 14 residues. The germline V gene has CDR1 SGHAT and CDR2 FQNNGV. CDR3 protein: CASSFAGQGREQFF. The CDR3 nucleotides are TGTGCCAGCAGCTTCGCCGGACAGGGACGCGAGCAGTTCTTC. The full variable domain, in which reference TRBV11-2 and TRBJ2-1 provide the parts outside the CDR3, is EAGVAQSPRYKIIEKRQSVAFWCNPISGHATLYWYQQILGQGPKLLIQFQNNGVVDDSQLPKDRFSAERLKGVDSTLKIQPAKLEDSAVYLCASSFAGQGREQFFGPGTRLTVL.

The chain recombines TRBV27 with TRBJ2-4; TRBD2 might be the D (5 bases). The V gene lost 2 bases and the J gene lost 0 bases, with 11 bases spanning the gap. CDR3 length equals 16 residues. CDR1 is MNHEY, CDR2 SMNVEV, per germline (reference sequence). The DNA for the CDR3 is TGTGCCAGCAGTTTACTTCCCGGGGTAGCCAAAAACATTCAGTACTTC. Amino acid sequence: CASSLLPGVAKNIQYF.

This chain links TRBV6-5 with TRBJ2-1, with a possible D match to TRBD1 (5 bases). Germline values: CDR1 MNHEY, CDR2 SVGAGI. The CDR3 totals 11 residues. The V and J ends lost 8 bases and 7 bases respectively, with 9 bases between them. The CDR3 reads CASQTVNEQFF. The CDR3 DNA reads TGTGCCAGCCAGACAGTTAATGAGCAGTTCTTC.

The CDR3 nucleotides read TGTGCCAGTAGTACTACAGGGGGCCGTGAAGCTTTCTTT. It specifies CASSTTGGREAFF. The rearrangement joins TRBV19 to TRBJ1-1, with TRBD1 matching 9 bases. The CDR3 runs 13 residues. Germline V gives CDR1 LNHDA, CDR2 SQIVND (reference sequence). V lost 4 bases to trimming and J lost 7 bases; unmatched junction nucleotides: 4.

The chain has TRBV9 and TRBJ2-1; 8 nucleotides line up with TRBD2. The ends lost 5 bases at V and 8 bases at J; junction bases unmatched: 6. CDR3 length equals 13 residues. Germline V CDR1 and CDR2: SGDLS, YYNGEE. CDR3 DNA sequence: TGTGCCAGCAGTTGGACTAGCTTCGATGAGCAGTTCTTC. Its protein is CASSWTSFDEQFF.

The chain uses TRBV2 and TRBJ2-7, with D tentatively TRBD2 (5 bases). Germline values: CDR1 SNHLY, CDR2 FYNNEI. V was cut by 11 bases and J by 4 bases, with 24 bases left in between. This CDR3 has 15 amino acids. This chain's CDR3 is CASLGLRELRYEQYF. DNA for the CDR3: TGTGCCTCCCTTGGGTTGAGGGAGCTAAGATACGAGCAGTACTTC.

The chain joins TRBV29-1 to TRBJ2-1; D possibly corresponds to TRBD2 (6 bases). Looked up from germline, CDR1 is SQVTM and CDR2 is ANQGSEA. The CDR3 has 17 residues. The V gene lost 0 bases and the J gene lost 8 bases, with 23 bases spanning the gap. This CDR3 reads CSVEDLVMAGQADEQFF. CDR3 bases: TGCAGCGTTGAAGATCTTGTTATGGCGGGGCAAGCGGATGAGCAGTTCTTC.

The CDR3, as DNA: TGTGCCAGCAGAGGACAGGGAAACTACGAGCAGTACTTC. It is translated as CASRGQGNYEQYF. V and J are TRBV11-2 and TRBJ2-7; 8 nucleotides align to TRBD1. This CDR3 contains 13 residues. Trimming at V came to 6 bases and at J to 3 bases, leaving 4 bases not matched to a gene. Germline CDR1 and CDR2: SGHAT and FQNNGV. The full variable domain, completed using reference TRBV11-2 and TRBJ2-7, is EAGVAQSPRYKIIEKRQSVAFWCNPISGHATLYWYQQILGQGPKLLIQFQNNGVVDDSQLPKDRFSAERLKGVDSTLKIQPAKLEDSAVYLCASRGQGNYEQYFGPGTRLTVT.

V gene TRBV28 combines with J gene TRBJ1-5, with D hard to call. The CDR3 has 17 residues. The ends were cut back, 3 bases at V and 0 bases at J, with 15 bases in the middle. Germline assignment: CDR1 MDHEN and CDR2 SYDVKM. This CDR3 reads CASSFPAGTYSNQPQHF. The CDR3 coding sequence is TGTGCCAGCAGTTTTCCCGCGGGTACTTATAGCAATCAGCCCCAGCATTTT.

The chain employs TRBV11-1 and TRBJ2-7, with 8 bases lining up with TRBD2. The CDR3 totals 14 residues. The trim removed 5 bases at V and 3 bases at J, leaving 6 bases unmatched. Germline V lookup: CDR1 SGHAT, CDR2 FQDESV (reference sequence). The CDR3 here is CASSPGGVGYEQYF. The CDR3 DNA is TGTGCCAGCAGCCCCGGGGGGGTCGGCTACGAGCAGTACTTC.

The chain uses TRBV2 and TRBJ2-1; TRBD1 is a possible D gene (6 bases). Germline V gene sequence: CDR1 SNHLY, CDR2 FYNNEI. The ends were cut back, 1 base at V and 7 bases at J, with 11 bases in the middle. CDR3 length: 14 amino acids. As DNA, the CDR3 is TGTGCCAGCAGTGAAGACCCCAGGGGAAATGAGCAGTTCTTC. It translates to CASSEDPRGNEQFF. The variable domain in full, with the rest retrieved from reference TRBV2 and TRBJ2-1, is EPEVTQTPSHQVTQMGQEVILRCVPISNHLYFYWYRQILGQKVEFLVSFYNNEISEKSEIFDDQFSVERPDGSNFTLKIRSTKLEDSAMYFCASSEDPRGNEQFFGPGTRLTVL.

This sequence joins TRBV14 and TRBJ1-3; no firm D call. Per germline, CDR1 SGHDN and CDR2 FVKESK. This CDR3 has 12 amino acids. V lost 5 bases and J 9 bases, leaving 11 bases between the germline ends. The CDR3 sequence is CASSLSVRTIYF. The CDR3 coding sequence is TGTGCCAGCAGCTTGTCAGTTCGCACCATATATTTT.

V usage is TRBV18 and J usage is TRBJ2-6; D remains unclear. Germline CDR1 reads KGHSH; CDR2 reads LQKENI. This CDR3 contains 15 residues. The V gene lost 6 bases and the J gene lost 4 bases, with 13 bases spanning the gap. The CDR3 coding sequence is TGTGCCAGCTCCCCATCGAACGGGGGGGCCAACGTCCTGACTTTC. This gives the protein CASSPSNGGANVLTF.

The chain combines TRBV19 with TRBJ1-1; D perhaps matches TRBD1 (5 bases). Germline CDR1 is LNHDA and CDR2 is SQIVND (reference sequence). V gave up 9 bases and J gave up 0 bases, with 17 bases separating them. This CDR3 has 15 residues. The CDR3 bases are TGTGCCAGCGGGAGGGCAGACAGCATGAACACTGAAGCTTTCTTT. Translating gives CASGRADSMNTEAFF.

This clone was counted only a few times. The V gene is TRBV9, the J gene TRBJ2-2; 9 bases map to TRBD1. The J segment lost 3 bases and the V segment lost 4 bases, leaving 16 bases of the junction unmatched. The CDR3 is 19 residues long. Germline-derived CDR1 and CDR2 are SGDLS and YYNGEE. The CDR3 bases are TGTGCCAGCAGCCCATACCAGACAGGGGGAATGGGCCACACCGGGGAGCTGTTTTTT. Its translation: CASSPYQTGGMGHTGELFF.

A single count supports this clone. The genes are TRBV29-1 and TRBJ2-1; D may be TRBD1 (6 bases). The CDR3 covers 17 residues. Germline-derived CDR1 and CDR2 are SQVTM and ANQGSEA. Trimming removed 0 bases at V and 4 bases at J, with 19 bases between. The CDR3 bases are TGCAGCGTTGAAGACCCACTAGGGACATCGATATACAATGAGCAGTTCTTC. Protein: CSVEDPLGTSIYNEQFF.

A note on this clone: The sample carries other DNA sequences with the same CDR3. This rearrangement joins TRBV9 to TRBJ1-3; no clear D. Germline loops: CDR1 SGDLS, CDR2 YYNGEE. Trimming stripped 2 bases from V and 0 bases from J, with 6 bases between. CDR3 length equals 14 residues. In DNA form, the CDR3 reads TGTGCCAGCAGCGTTCGAGGCTCTGGAAACACCATATATTTT. Protein sequence: CASSVRGSGNTIYF.

The genes are TRBV30 and TRBJ2-5, with a weak D call TRBD1 (5 bases). Trimming removed 3 bases at V and 4 bases at J, with 18 bases between. This CDR3 spans 15 amino acids. Germline CDR1 and CDR2: GTSNPN and SVGIG (reference sequence). DNA of the CDR3: TGTGCCTGGAGCGTTCTAGGCGGACACGGAGAGACCCAGTACTTC. This gives the protein CAWSVLGGHGETQYF.

V gene TRBV6-5 combines with J gene TRBJ2-7; 8 bases map to TRBD2. The CDR3 totals 11 residues. Trimming at V came to 7 bases and at J to 6 bases, leaving 2 bases not matched to a gene. CDR1 and CDR2 (germline): MNHEY, SVGAGI. For the CDR3, the DNA is TGTGCCAGCATACGGGGGGGCGAGCAGTACTTC. This codes for CASIRGGEQYF.

Comment on this clone: One end of the junction varies from germline; a read error may be responsible. The chain combines TRBV5-6 with TRBJ2-7; 9 nucleotides match TRBD2. Germline CDR1 and CDR2: SGHDT and YYEEEE. CDR3 length: 17 amino acids. The CDR3 DNA follows: TGTGCCAGCAGTTTGGCGGTAGGGCTAGCGGGATACTACGAGCAGTACTTC. Translating gives CASSLAVGLAGYYEQYF. Looking up the rest from reference TRBV5-6 and TRBJ2-7 gives the full variable domain: DAGVTQSPTHLIKTRGQQVTLRCSPKSGHDTVSWYQQALGQGPQFIFQYYEEEERQRGNFPDRFSGHQFPNYSSELNVNALLLGDSALYLCASSLAVGLAGYYEQYFGPGTRLTVT.